A selection of T cell receptor beta chains follows, all from one sample in a study of CD8+CD57+ T cells in acquired aplastic anemia. TCRdb called the reads again in MiXCR, with one record for every CDR3 protein. Among around 430,000 distinct CDR3 sequences listed, about a third were seen once. Sequenced material: sorted CD4+, CD8+, or CD8+CD57+ T cells (not recorded which) from PBMCs. These receptors all stem from a human donor with aplastic anemia. Both conserved end residues are trimmed from each CDR3. Each record gives: V gene, CDR3 protein.

>TRBV20-1
SAGDRDRAQETQY
>TRBV6-1
ASSTDIINYGYT
>TRBV15
ATSRGQNHGYT
>TRBV7-9
ASSPYPPNEQS
>TRBV4-3
ASSQEIGRANYGYT
>TRBV10-3
ASSYDVGGQF
>TRBV2
ASGEARDRVTEQY
>TRBV6-1
ASSELGGGALALH
>TRBV10-3
ATFFARDRNYGYT
>TRBV7-3
ASRLGQGSSCNSPLH
>TRBV12-3/TRBV12-4
ASSYRMGPPGTEAF
>TRBV19
ASSIGVSGAF
>TRBV9
ASSSRLAGDYEQY
>TRBV7-9
ASSLRVAENTEAF
>TRBV28
ASSLGRRNYGYT
>TRBV5-1
ASSRTRADSGNTIY
>TRBV7-2
ASSLDVGREETQY
>TRBV29-1
SAGPSYGYT
>TRBV15
ATSQGDLGGAYEQY
>TRBV7-8
ASSLRRGDLNAGELF
>TRBV7-2
ASSQDAVREKLF
>TRBV29-1
SVQQGGDGYT
>TRBV11-1
ASSSIGIGGVVNAEAF
>TRBV27
ASSLSNRVAGNTIY
>TRBV5-6
ASSLGFSGGQETQY
>TRBV19
ASSSTRQDTNYGYT
>TRBV6-1
ATGTTLGNTIY
>TRBV24-1
ATSDRDRDRGEQY
>TRBV15
ATSRRAERAIETQY
>TRBV10-3
AIRDPTSGGQGSYEQY
>TRBV20-1
SARPAGALNTGELF
>TRBV11-1
ASSPRDSTANYGHT
>TRBV15
ATSREGPTLH
>TRBV4-2
ASSQEMAGGNGYT
>TRBV10-3
AISESEGDTEAF
>TRBV2
ASSEAQGASEQY
>TRBV2
ASSASQGSGYT
>TRBV5-5
ASSTEGQTRGYGYT
>TRBV12-3/TRBV12-4
ARSRAINEQY
>TRBV20-1
SATSAHEQY
>TRBV29-1
SSKVGDYGYT
>TRBV2
ASSEARRGRRGYEQY
>TRBV6-5
ASSYSKFGTVNQPQH
>TRBV11-2
ASSLDRDVYNEQF
>TRBV7-3
ASSQGHTGELF